One and the same sample provided the 16 T cell receptor beta chains below, sequenced in a study of T cell responses to AZD1222 COVID-19 vaccine. The data were produced by immunoSEQ multiplex PCR, yet TCRdb's version contains in-frame clones alone and is incomplete. Of 150,000 to 200,000 clones listed, 90% to 95% are singletons. The material sequenced was peripheral blood, taken 28 days after the second AZD1222 dose. The receptors derive from an adult who received the AZD1222 COVID-19 vaccine.

Details on this clone: At one end, the junction sequence differs from germline, possibly due to a read error. The genes are TRBV7-7 and TRBJ1-3, with TRBD1 identical over 9 bases. Germline V gives CDR1 SSHAT, CDR2 FNYEAQ (reference sequence). This CDR3 region has 15 residues. CDR3 in amino acids: CASSPGTGFGNTIYF. Written as DNA, the CDR3 is TGTGCTAGCAGCCCCGGGACAGGGTTTGGAAACACCATATATTTT.

The chain employs TRBV5-6 and TRBJ1-1; 8 bases align to TRBD1. Trimming at V came to 0 bases and at J to 4 bases, leaving 11 bases not matched to a gene. This CDR3 has 17 amino acids. CDR1 and CDR2 (germline): SGHDT, YYEEEE. The CDR3 protein is CASSLGTGMDLGTEAFF. The CDR3 nucleotides read TGTGCCAGCAGCTTGGGGACAGGGATGGATTTGGGCACTGAAGCTTTCTTT.

This clone was seen just once. The chain joins TRBV30 to TRBJ2-2, with 8 bases fitting TRBD1. Germline lookup yields CDR1 GTSNPN and CDR2 SVGIG (reference sequence). With 4 bases clipped from V and 0 bases from J, the junction kept 1 base outside the gene matches. This CDR3 has 14 residues. CDR3 in DNA: TGTGCCTGGACGGACAGGGCGAACACCGGGGAGCTGTTTTTT. Protein: CAWTDRANTGELFF.

The chain employs TRBV27 and TRBJ2-7; no clear D gene. V was pared by 6 bases and J by 1 base, with 10 bases between. CDR3 length: 13 amino acids. Germline CDR1 is MNHEY and CDR2 is SMNVEV (reference sequence). This chain's CDR3 is CASSPTPSYEQYF. The DNA of the CDR3 is TGTGCCAGCAGCCCGACACCTTCCTACGAGCAGTACTTC.

The rearrangement joins TRBV5-1 to TRBJ2-5, with D possibly matching TRBD2 (6 bases). CDR1 SGHRS and CDR2 YFSETQ come from the germline V gene. The V and J ends lost 6 bases and 2 bases respectively, with 14 bases between them. There are 14 residues in the CDR3. DNA for the CDR3: TGCGCCAGCAACCCCGGGACTCATCAAGAGACCCAGTACTTC. It codes for CASNPGTHQETQYF.

This chain uses TRBV11-2 with TRBJ2-2; 8 bases align to TRBD1. The CDR3 totals 15 residues. Germline values: CDR1 SGHAT, CDR2 FQNNGV. J was trimmed by 8 bases and V by 1 base; bases with no gene match: 6. The CDR3 region is CASSLVAGGYGELFF. CDR3 in DNA: TGTGCCAGCAGCTTAGTAGCAGGGGGCTATGGGGAGCTGTTTTTT.

CDR3 amino acids: CASSQDSVNGGYGYTF. In DNA form, the CDR3 reads TGCGCCAGCAGCCAAGATTCCGTAAACGGGGGCTATGGCTACACCTTC. The rearrangement joins TRBV4-1 to TRBJ1-2, with D perhaps matching TRBD1 (5 bases). The CDR3 has 16 residues. Germline CDR1 and CDR2: MGHRA and YSYEKL. V was shortened by 0 bases and J by 4 bases, with 15 bases between the two germline ends.

The rearrangement links TRBV6-5 to TRBJ1-5; D might be TRBD1 (6 bases). Per germline, CDR1 MNHEY and CDR2 SVGAGI. CDR3 length: 15 amino acids. Between the trimmed V and J ends, which lost 6 bases and 1 base, there was a span of 13 bases. In nucleotides, the CDR3 is TGTGCCAGCAGCCCCATGACAGGCAGCAATCAGCCCCAGCATTTT. Encoded protein: CASSPMTGSNQPQHF.

V is TRBV3-1 (or the pseudogene TRBV3-2) and J is TRBJ2-7; D is tentatively TRBD1 or TRBD2 (6 bases each). This CDR3 is 14 amino acids long. The V end lost 6 bases, the J end lost 5 bases, and 17 bases lay between the germline ends. CDR1 is LGHDT and CDR2 is YNNKEL in the germline V gene (reference sequence). The DNA for the CDR3 is TGTGCCAGCAGGCGGACAGCGGAGGGCGACGAGCAGTACTTC. Its translation is CASRRTAEGDEQYF.

The J gene is TRBJ2-5, the V gene TRBV24-1; D not certain. V was shortened by 2 bases and J by 0 bases, with 9 bases between the two germline ends. CDR1 and CDR2 from the germline V gene are KGHDR and SFDVKD. The CDR3 loop spans 15 amino acids. CDR3 sequence (DNA): TGTGCCACCAGTGATTCTAGGCGGTACCAAGAGACCCAGTACTTC. This gives the protein CATSDSRRYQETQYF.

This sequence joins TRBV10-3 and TRBJ2-1; TRBD2 matches at 9 bases. Per germline, CDR1 ENHRY and CDR2 SYGVKD. The CDR3 covers 16 residues. The V and J ends lost 0 bases and 6 bases, in that order; junction bases with no gene match: 6. The CDR3 DNA is TGTGCCATCAGTGAGTCTGTTAGCGGGAGTGCCAATGAGCAGTTCTTC. Residues: CAISESVSGSANEQFF.

The chain couples TRBV5-4 to TRBJ2-2, with D uncertain. Germline CDR1 and CDR2: SGHNT and YYREEE (reference sequence). This CDR3 spans 13 amino acids. V lost 1 base to trimming and J lost 6 bases, with 7 bases between them. CDR3 amino acids: CASSLIKSGELFF. DNA for the CDR3: TGTGCCAGCAGCTTGATCAAGTCCGGGGAGCTGTTTTTT. Variable domain in full (rest from reference TRBV5-4 and TRBJ2-2): ETGVTQSPTHLIKTRGQQVTLRCSSQSGHNTVSWYQQALGQGPQFIFQYYREEENGRGNFPPRFSGLQFPNYSSELNVNALELDDSALYLCASSLIKSGELFFGEGSRLTVL.

The chain combines TRBV13 with TRBJ1-1, with D unresolved. V shed 7 bases and J shed 1 base, with 16 bases lying between them. There are 15 residues in the CDR3. The germline V gene encodes CDR1 PRHDT and CDR2 FYEKMQ (reference sequence). CDR3 DNA sequence: TGTGCCAGCACTTCTTCCGGCGGGGAGAACACTGAAGCTTTCTTT. This sequence encodes CASTSSGGENTEAFF.

The V and J genes are TRBV30 and TRBJ2-5, with 7 bases identical to TRBD1. With 4 bases clipped from V and 5 bases from J, the junction kept 7 bases outside the gene matches. This CDR3 is built from 13 residues. CDR1 is GTSNPN and CDR2 is SVGIG in the germline V gene (reference sequence). Here the CDR3 DNA reads TGTGCCTGGAACTCACAGGGGTTTGAGACCCAGTACTTC. Translating it yields CAWNSQGFETQYF.

As DNA, the CDR3 is TGTGCCAGCAGCCTCAACAGGGGGCGATCAGATGGCTACACCTTC. Translated, it gives CASSLNRGRSDGYTF. The V call is TRBV7-2, the J call TRBJ1-2; 9 bases agree with TRBD1. The CDR3 is 15 amino acids. Germline loops: CDR1 SGHTA, CDR2 FQGNSA. After removal of 5 bases from V and 6 bases from J, the junction contained 10 bases not matched to a gene.

The chain uses TRBV29-1 and TRBJ1-1, with a possible D match to TRBD1 (5 bases). This CDR3 spans 15 amino acids. With 6 bases removed from V and 5 bases from J, the gap between germline ends came to 22 bases. Germline-derived CDR1 and CDR2 are SQVTM and ANQGSEA. The CDR3 loop is CSVPALGGGWTEAFF. CDR3 nucleotide sequence: TGCAGCGTCCCCGCCCTGGGGGGAGGCTGGACTGAAGCTTTCTTT.